This TCR beta chain was retrieved from a study of T-cell reconstitution after alpha-beta-depleted transplantation in children. The authors prepared the TCRbeta library with unique molecular identifiers. One entry per CDR3 protein results from TCRdb running MiXCR on the PCR reads. The repertoire holds 450,000 to 500,000 distinct CDR3 sequences, with roughly an eighth as singletons. V lost 6 bases and J lost 3; bases outside the gene matches: 13. CDR3 length equals 16 residues. Germline values: CDR1 ENHRY, CDR2 SYGVKD. This receptor was taken from a human donor who donated a stem cell graft to a child with combined immunodeficiency. The starting material was PBMCs from the stem cell graft donor, obtained from the stem cell graft. The chain links TRBV10-3 to TRBJ2-7; 8 bases line up with TRBD2. The CDR3 reads CAIRGTRPLNYYEQYF. The CDR3 DNA is TGTGCCATCAGGGGGACTAGGCCCTTAAACTACTACGAGCAGTACTTC.